The 8 T cell receptor beta chains presented below share a single source sample, sequenced in a study of T cells after posttransplantation cyclophosphamide. Clones were sequenced by immunoSEQ multiplex PCR, and TCRdb holds only the in-frame ones, with some missing. The table lists fewer than 7,000 clones, over 70% of them singletons, with 26% in the top ten. Sample: memory CD4+ T cells sorted from blood. These receptors came from a woman in her 50s in good health and a related stem cell transplant donor.

This clone was counted a single time. The chain couples TRBV10-1 to TRBJ2-3, with D tentatively TRBD2 (5 bases). With 0 bases removed from V and 2 bases from J, the gap between germline ends came to 9 bases. Per germline, CDR1 WNHNN and CDR2 SYGVQD (reference sequence). CDR3 length: 15 residues. The CDR3 sequence is CASSESAGITDTQYF. The CDR3 DNA sequence: TGCGCCAGCAGTGAGTCGGCCGGGATCACAGATACGCAGTATTTT.

The chain carries TRBV19 and TRBJ1-2; 10 bases line up with TRBD1. Unmatched junction bases numbered 5, after V lost 5 bases and J lost 8 bases. The germline V gene encodes CDR1 LNHDA and CDR2 SQIVND (reference sequence). The length of the CDR3 is 13 residues. For the CDR3, the DNA is TGTGCCAGTAGTCCCCGGGACAGGGGAGGCTACACCTTC. Its protein is CASSPRDRGGYTF.

This clone was observed a single time. The J gene is TRBJ2-5, the V gene TRBV4-3, with TRBD2 as a possible D gene (6 bases). Trimming took off 6 bases at V and 2 bases at J, with 16 bases between the two ends. The germline V gene encodes CDR1 LGHNA and CDR2 YSLEER. The CDR3 loop spans 15 amino acids. CDR3 nucleotide sequence: TGCGCCAGCAGTCCGCTAGCGTCGCGACAAGAGACCCAGTACTTC. Translated: CASSPLASRQETQYF.

The V call is TRBV9, the J call TRBJ1-6, with TRBD1 identical over 8 bases. V gave up 4 bases and J gave up 8 bases; unmatched junction bases: 14. The CDR3 has 17 residues. Per germline, CDR1 SGDLS and CDR2 YYNGEE. The CDR3 spells CASSTRQGSVVDSPLHF. CDR3 bases: TGTGCCAGCAGCACTCGACAGGGGAGTGTGGTTGATTCACCCCTCCACTTT.

This chain joins TRBV2 and TRBJ2-3, with 8 bases identical to TRBD1. After removal of 5 bases from V and 4 bases from J, the junction contained 5 bases not matched to a gene. Germline V gene sequence: CDR1 SNHLY, CDR2 FYNNEI. CDR3 length: 14 amino acids. CDR3 sequence reads: CASSPGQGSDTQYF. CDR3 in DNA: TGTGCCAGCAGTCCCGGACAGGGTTCAGATACGCAGTATTTT.

The gene calls are TRBV9 and TRBJ2-7; the match to TRBD1 covers 7 bases. The CDR3 runs 14 residues. The ends lost 3 bases at V and 8 bases at J; junction bases unmatched: 11. Germline CDR1 is SGDLS and CDR2 is YYNGEE. CDR3 in amino acids: CASSEGQSPTQQYF. The CDR3 bases are TGTGCCAGCAGCGAGGGACAGTCTCCTACGCAGCAGTACTTC.

The sample holds one count of this clone. The V call is TRBV28, the J call TRBJ1-5; tentative D call: TRBD1 (5 bases). CDR1 MDHEN and CDR2 SYDVKM come from the germline V gene. The CDR3 covers 16 residues. Trimming removed 4 bases at V and 4 bases at J, with 17 bases between. CDR3 bases: TGTGCCAGCAGTTCCGGGACGGGAGATATTAATCAGCCCCAGCATTTT. It codes for CASSSGTGDINQPQHF.

This clone was seen only a few times. The V and J genes are TRBV7-9 and TRBJ2-3, with D maybe TRBD2 (6 bases). CDR3 length: 13 residues. From germline, CDR1 is SEHNR and CDR2 FQNEAQ (reference sequence). V lost 3 bases and J lost 3, with 7 bases in between. For the CDR3, the DNA is TGTGCCAGCAGCTTTCGGGGGACAGATACGCAGTATTTT. It specifies CASSFRGTDTQYF.